These 21 T cell receptor beta chains were sequenced from one sample in a study of T cell repertoires in cytomegalovirus infection. TCRdb fed the reads into MiXCR, producing one record per CDR3 protein. In the table there are some 450,000 distinct CDR3 sequences, approximately 31% of which are singletons. Specimen: PBMCs. The receptors originated from a human donor in good health (CMV status not recorded). Some clones in this sample may be carry-over from other donors' samples.

Only a few counts were recorded for this clonotype. The rearrangement links TRBV2 to TRBJ2-1; D might be TRBD1 or TRBD2, each matching 6 bases. This CDR3 has 15 amino acids. CDR1 is SNHLY and CDR2 is FYNNEI in the germline V gene. The germline V and J ends were trimmed by 8 bases and 3 bases, with 17 bases remaining between them. The CDR3 sequence: CASRGSGGNYNEQFF. The CDR3 nucleotides are TGTGCCAGCCGGGGATCCGGGGGCAACTACAATGAGCAGTTCTTC.

This clonotype showed up just a few times. The rearrangement joins TRBV2 to TRBJ2-3; D is unclear. The germline gives CDR1 SNHLY, CDR2 FYNNEI. Trimming stripped 4 bases from V and 1 base from J, with 15 bases between. The CDR3 runs 16 residues. The CDR3 reads CASSGPSTAGTDTQYF. The CDR3 nucleotides are TGTGCCAGCAGTGGACCCTCCACGGCGGGCACAGATACGCAGTATTTT.

Ten or more counts support this clonotype. The chain has TRBV7-2 and TRBJ2-2, with D possibly being TRBD1 (6 bases). Trimming took 4 bases from V and 7 from J, leaving 13 bases between them. CDR1 and CDR2 (germline): SGHTA, FQGNSA. The CDR3 is made up of 14 amino acids. CDR3 in amino acids: CASSSLQGIGELFF. The CDR3 DNA reads TGTGCCAGCAGCTCCCTACAGGGAATCGGGGAGCTGTTTTTT.

For this clonotype: One end of the junction fails to match germline, which may point to a read error. The chain couples TRBV13 to TRBJ1-2; 7 positions agree with TRBD1. The CDR3 is 18 amino acids. Germline lookup yields CDR1 PRHDT and CDR2 FYEKMQ (reference sequence). DNA of the CDR3: TGTGCCAGCAGCTTTCAGGCAGAGGGGGCGTGGGGTGACTATTGCTACACCTTC. Its translation: CASSFQAEGAWGDYCYTF.

This sequence joins TRBV24-1 and TRBJ1-2; D may be TRBD1 (6 bases). V was shortened by 7 bases and J by 1 base, with 15 bases between the two germline ends. CDR1 and CDR2 from the germline V gene are KGHDR and SFDVKD. The CDR3 length is 15 residues. CDR3 loop: CATSDARGYNYGYTF. The CDR3 nucleotides are TGTGCCACCAGCGATGCCAGGGGTTATAACTATGGCTACACCTTC.

CDR3 sequence (DNA): TGTGCCACCAGCAGAGTAGGGGCGGCCGAGGAAGCTTTCTTT. As protein: CATSRVGAAEEAFF. This rearrangement joins TRBV15 to TRBJ1-1, with D maybe TRBD1 (5 bases). The V end lost 1 base, the J end lost 8 bases, and 14 bases lay between the germline ends. Germline CDR1 is LNHNV and CDR2 is YYDKDF (reference sequence). There are 14 residues in the CDR3.

V is TRBV20-1 and J is TRBJ1-5, with D unclear. This CDR3 has 12 residues. V lost 4 bases to trimming and J lost 5 bases, with 9 bases between them. The germline gives CDR1 DFQATT, CDR2 SNEGSKA (reference sequence). The CDR3 DNA reads as TGCAGTGCTACTTTAGAGGATCAGCCCCAGCATTTT. Translation gives CSATLEDQPQHF.

The chain couples TRBV11-2 to TRBJ2-7; 12 bases match TRBD2. CDR1 and CDR2 (germline): SGHAT, FQNNGV. The V gene end was trimmed by 6 bases and the J gene end by 4 bases; junction bases not matched to a gene: 19. The CDR3 extends over 19 amino acids. The CDR3 protein is CASRGPTSGGGSREYEQYF. DNA for the CDR3: TGTGCCAGCAGGGGCCCGACTAGCGGGGGCGGCTCGCGGGAATACGAGCAGTACTTC.

The chain carries TRBV5-1 and TRBJ1-1, with 7 bases identical to TRBD1. The CDR3 length is 16 residues. The germline gives CDR1 SGHRS, CDR2 YFSETQ. V shed 2 bases, J shed 1 base, and the junction held 8 bases outside the gene matches. CDR3 sequence (DNA): TGCGCCAGCAGCTTAGGTAAGGGGGCGAAGAACACTGAAGCTTTCTTT. Translation: CASSLGKGAKNTEAFF.

This clonotype has more than one count but fewer than ten. The chain links TRBV12-3 or TRBV12-4 to TRBJ1-2; 7 nucleotides line up with TRBD1. Trimming cost V 5 bases and J 7 bases; bases outside gene matches: 7. The CDR3 sequence is 13 residues long. The CDR3 DNA is TGTGCCAGCAGTCCGACAGGGTTGGGTGGCTACACCTTC. Translated: CASSPTGLGGYTF.

V and J are TRBV4-2 and TRBJ2-1, with D possibly being TRBD1 (6 bases). CDR1 and CDR2 from the germline V gene are LGHNA and YNFKEQ. The V end lost 2 bases, the J end lost 4 bases, and 15 bases lay between the germline ends. The CDR3 is made up of 16 amino acids. Written as DNA, the CDR3 is TGTGCCAGCAGCCAACCGACCGGGACAAAATACAATGAGCAGTTCTTC. It translates to CASSQPTGTKYNEQFF.

This clonotype was counted only a few times. CDR3 region: CASSQGQDSNQPQHF. CDR3 nucleotides: TGTGCCAGCAGCCAAGGACAGGATAGCAATCAGCCCCAGCATTTT. The rearrangement uses TRBV4-2 and TRBJ1-5, with D possibly being TRBD1 (6 bases). The CDR3 loop spans 15 amino acids. The germline V gene has CDR1 LGHNA and CDR2 YNFKEQ. Trimming pared 1 base from V and 0 bases from J, leaving 7 bases between.

The chain is built from TRBV5-1 and TRBJ1-6; D not certain. V lost 5 bases, J lost 7 bases, and 13 bases lay in between. Germline CDR1 reads SGHRS; CDR2 reads YFSETQ. The CDR3 consists of 14 residues. The CDR3 is CASSSPEKNSPLHF. In DNA, the CDR3 is TGCGCCAGCAGTTCCCCCGAGAAAAATTCACCCCTCCACTTT.

In this sample, this clonotype turned up many times. The chain has TRBV7-6 and TRBJ1-1, with D perhaps TRBD1 (6 bases). This CDR3 has 16 residues. Trimming removed 1 base at V and 1 base at J, with 13 bases between. The germline V gene encodes CDR1 SGHVS and CDR2 FNYEAQ. CDR3 residues: CASSLDLAGANTEAFF. DNA for the CDR3: TGTGCCAGCAGCTTAGATTTGGCAGGGGCGAACACTGAAGCTTTCTTT. Looking up the rest from reference TRBV7-6 and TRBJ1-1 gives the full variable domain: GAGVSQSPRYKVTKRGQDVALRCDPISGHVSLYWYRQALGQGPEFLTYFNYEAQQDKSGLPNDRFSAERPEGSISTLTIQRTEQRDSAMYRCASSLDLAGANTEAFFGQGTRLTVV.

This rearrangement joins TRBV7-2 to TRBJ1-2; no clear D. This CDR3 comprises 13 residues. V shed 2 bases and J shed 11 bases, with 15 bases lying between them. The V gene's germline CDR1 is SGHTA and CDR2 FQGNSA. Here the CDR3 reads CASSLYRQEHYTF. CDR3 DNA: TGTGCCAGCAGCTTATATCGGCAGGAGCATTACACCTTC.

This clonotype occurred a few times. The chain couples TRBV20-1 to TRBJ2-7; 9 bases map to TRBD2. Germline assignment: CDR1 DFQATT and CDR2 SNEGSKA (reference sequence). Germline trimming cut 6 bases from V and 0 bases from J; bases unmatched to any gene: 6. This CDR3 is built from 14 residues. The CDR3 sequence is CSASSGGSSYEQYF. The CDR3 DNA is TGCAGTGCCAGTAGCGGGGGAAGCTCCTACGAGCAGTACTTC.

The chain is built from TRBV29-1 and TRBJ1-3, with no clear D. V was shortened by 5 bases and J by 0 bases, with 8 bases between the two germline ends. Germline V gene lookup returns CDR1 SQVTM and CDR2 ANQGSEA. The CDR3 has 13 amino acids. The CDR3 protein is CSVSSGSGNTIYF. In DNA form, the CDR3 reads TGCAGCGTTTCGAGTGGCTCTGGAAACACCATATATTTT.

The chain couples TRBV4-3 to TRBJ1-6; TRBD1 might be the D (5 bases). The germline gives CDR1 LGHNA, CDR2 YSLEER. The V end was cut by 0 bases, the J end by 7 bases, with 22 bases between. The CDR3 is 19 residues long. The CDR3 is CASSQDLNTKRGYNSPLHF. Written as DNA, the CDR3 is TGCGCCAGCAGCCAAGATCTAAATACAAAAAGGGGTTACAATTCACCCCTCCACTTT.

The table lists this clonotype with many counts. The J gene is TRBJ2-1, the V gene TRBV7-8, with TRBD2 identical over 9 bases. Germline trimming cut 3 bases from V and 7 bases from J; bases unmatched to any gene: 7. CDR1 and CDR2 from the germline V gene are SGHVS and FQNEAQ. The CDR3 runs 15 residues. CDR3 amino acids: CASSFSGGVWNEQFF. The CDR3 DNA follows: TGTGCCAGCAGCTTTAGCGGGGGTGTCTGGAATGAGCAGTTCTTC.

This clonotype showed up many times. The V gene is TRBV4-1, the J gene TRBJ2-7; D is perhaps TRBD1 or TRBD2 (6 bases each). CDR3 length equals 17 residues. The V gene lost 1 base and the J gene lost 7 bases, with 23 bases spanning the gap. Per germline, CDR1 MGHRA and CDR2 YSYEKL. CDR3: CASSQVGGVTNLREQYF. DNA for the CDR3: TGCGCCAGCAGCCAAGTGGGGGGCGTAACCAACCTGCGAGAGCAGTACTTC.

This clonotype was observed once. The junction differs from germline at one of its ends, possibly a read error. The chain uses TRBV19 and TRBJ1-2; maybe TRBD1 (6 bases). The CDR3 is made up of 17 amino acids. In germline, CDR1 is LNHDA, CDR2 SQIVND (reference sequence). The CDR3 DNA sequence: TGTACCAGTAGTTCTAGACAGGTAACCTACTGGGCGCTTGGCTACACCTTC. Translation: CTSSSRQVTYWALGYTF. The complete variable domain, with remaining parts taken from reference TRBV19 and TRBJ1-2, reads DGGITQSPKYLFRKEGQNVTLSCEQNLNHDAMYWYRQDPGQGLRLIYYSQIVNDFQKGDIAEGYSVSREKKESFPLTVTSAQKNPTAFYLCTSSSRQVTYWALGYTFGSGTRLTVV.